This TCR beta chain is drawn from a study of cytomegalovirus exposure and HLA in healthy donors. Turning to the study itself: There were 117 million unique TCR beta sequences, drawn from roughly 200 million T cells, in an earlier analysis. An early release of data contained about 85 million unique TCRs, which came from HLA-typed donors. When over 300 donors were genotyped, roughly 78% of them were found to fall in the Caucasian-associated ancestry cluster.

60 Vbeta and 13 Jbeta primers were used in PCR. Assay used: immunoSEQ multiplex PCR; TCRdb lists only in-frame clones, some missing. The sample contains 100,000 to 150,000 clones, approximately 80% of which appear only once. The length of the CDR3 is 14 residues. Germline assignment: CDR1 MNHEY and CDR2 SVGAGI. The V gene end was trimmed by 5 bases and the J gene end by 2 bases; junction bases not matched to a gene: 3. The sample taken for sequencing was PBMCs. This sequence originates from a male donor in good health and CMV-seropositive. The V gene is TRBV6-5, the J gene TRBJ1-2; 9 bases are shared with TRBD1. CDR3 protein: CASSEGQGNYGYTF. The CDR3 nucleotides are TGTGCCAGCAGTGAAGGACAGGGGAACTATGGCTACACCTTC.